These T cell receptor beta chains were read from a single sample in a study of blood T cell repertoires in COVID-19. Assay: immunoSEQ multiplex PCR; the TCRdb copy retains only in-frame clones and omits some. In the table there are 250,000 to 300,000 clones, approximately 90% of which are singletons. The material sequenced was PBMCs or T cells enriched from blood (not recorded which). These receptors came from a woman aged 55-70 years in a cohort exposed to, infected with or recovered from COVID-19 (not recorded which). Both conserved end residues are part of each CDR3. A D gene is named only where the DNA matches it firmly. Expanded clones get a size class; other rows say once, few or many, or leave the size out.

clone_size j_call v_call d_call cdr3_aa cdr3_nt
NA TRBJ2-1 TRBV4-2 TRBD2 CASSQVREGYNEQFF TGTGCCAGCAGCCAAGTGCGGGAGGGGTACAATGAGCAGTTCTTC
NA TRBJ1-6 TRBV3-1/TRBV3-2 TRBD1 CASSHWRQGTSPLHF TGTGCCAGCAGCCATTGGAGACAGGGGACTTCACCCCTCCACTTT
NA TRBJ2-7 TRBV28 TRBD1 CASSSPWDRVPYEQYF TGTGCCAGCAGTTCCCCCTGGGACAGGGTACCCTACGAGCAGTACTTC
NA TRBJ2-3 TRBV5-1 TRBD2 CASSLAGSGDRTDTQYF TGCGCCAGCAGCTTGGCAGGTAGCGGGGACCGCACAGATACGCAGTATTTT
few TRBJ2-7 TRBV2 NA CASTYPRQGNNEQYF TGTGCCAGCACTTACCCCAGGCAGGGAAATAACGAGCAGTACTTC
NA TRBJ1-4 TRBV7-9 NA CASSPTGSPLATNEKLFF TGTGCCAGCAGCCCCACAGGGAGCCCCCTTGCAACTAATGAAAAACTGTTTTTT
NA TRBJ1-5 TRBV28 NA CASSLPQGLLNQPQHF TGTGCCAGCAGTCTCCCCCAGGGGCTCCTTAATCAGCCCCAGCATTTT
NA TRBJ2-5 TRBV7-3 TRBD1 CASSLRTGKGETQYF TGTGCCAGCAGCTTAAGGACAGGGAAAGGAGAGACCCAGTACTTC
NA TRBJ2-1 TRBV6-1 TRBD2 CASSELAGSDEQFF TGTGCCAGCAGTGAACTAGCGGGAAGCGATGAGCAGTTCTTC
NA TRBJ1-2 TRBV27 NA CASSLSLRGYGYTF TGTGCCAGCAGTTTATCGCTCAGGGGATATGGCTACACCTTC
NA TRBJ2-4 TRBV4-1 TRBD2 CASSQGLAGGRVKNIQYF TGCGCCAGCAGCCAAGGGCTAGCGGGAGGGCGAGTCAAAAACATTCAGTACTTC
NA TRBJ2-1 TRBV29-1 NA CSVTGPGTYNEQFF TGCAGCGTTACAGGGCCCGGGACCTACAATGAGCAGTTCTTC
NA TRBJ2-7 TRBV5-8 TRBD1 CASSEQGYSYEQYF TGTGCCAGCAGCGAACAGGGGTACTCCTACGAGCAGTACTTC
NA TRBJ1-2 TRBV27 NA CASSRSLGGAYGYTF TGTGCCAGCAGTAGGTCCCTGGGGGGGGCCTATGGCTACACCTTC
NA TRBJ2-1 TRBV4-1 NA CASSPRDSGEQFF TGCGCCAGCAGCCCCAGGGATTCCGGTGAGCAGTTCTTC
NA TRBJ1-6 TRBV27 NA CASSLRGSLPLHF TGTGCCAGCAGTTTGCGGGGTTCGTTGCCCCTCCACTTT
NA TRBJ2-7 TRBV6-5 TRBD2 CASSYSSALAAGEQYF TGTGCCAGCAGTTACTCCTCCGCACTAGCGGCAGGGGAGCAGTACTTC
NA TRBJ1-2 TRBV21-1 NA CASSKPRNGYTF TGTGCCAGCAGCAAACCCAGGAATGGCTACACCTTC
NA TRBJ1-1 TRBV19 TRBD1 CASAVRSGTVFEAFF TGTGCCAGTGCCGTACGATCCGGGACAGTCTTTGAAGCTTTCTTT
NA TRBJ1-1 TRBV7-9 NA CASSLAEANTEAFF TGTGCCAGCAGCTTAGCAGAGGCCAACACTGAAGCTTTCTTT
NA TRBJ2-5 TRBV6-2/TRBV6-3 TRBD2 CASSYLGLAGEETQYF TGTGCCAGCAGTTACCTCGGACTAGCGGGAGAGGAGACCCAGTACTTC
NA TRBJ1-2 TRBV7-2 NA CASSLVQGYGYTF TGTGCCAGCAGCTTAGTGCAGGGTTACGGCTACACCTTC
NA TRBJ1-1 TRBV7-8 NA CASSRFRSTEAFF TGTGCCAGCAGCCGGTTTAGGAGCACTGAAGCTTTCTTT
NA TRBJ2-5 TRBV7-2 TRBD2 CASSSLAGGRGTQYF TGTGCCAGCAGCTCCTTAGCGGGAGGGCGGGGGACCCAGTACTTC
few TRBJ2-5 TRBV30 NA CAWRRGGRETQYF TGTGCCTGGAGGAGGGGAGGTCGAGAGACCCAGTACTTC
NA TRBJ1-3 TRBV5-1 NA CASSFAAAGNTIYF TGCGCCAGCAGCTTCGCCGCGGCGGGAAACACCATATATTTT
NA TRBJ2-5 TRBV5-5 NA CASSSFRTETQYF TGTGCCAGCAGCTCGTTTAGAACAGAGACCCAGTACTTC